The sequence of this T cell receptor beta chain was determined in a study of T cell changes during pregnancy in multiple sclerosis. V lost 5 bases to trimming and J lost 1 base, with 8 bases between them. CDR1 and CDR2 (germline): SGHRS, YFSETQ. The CDR3 is 13 residues long. Here immunoSEQ multiplex PCR was the method, and the copy in TCRdb shows in-frame clones only, minus some. Of around 97,000 clones in the sample, around 91% are singletons; the top ten hold 0.93%. This clonotype was sampled from a female donor with multiple sclerosis, enrolled in a pregnancy study. The chain is built from TRBV5-1 and TRBJ2-3, with D unclear. The sample in question was peripheral blood, obtained after pregnancy. CDR3 in amino acids: CASSPGRTDTQYF. The CDR3 DNA follows: TGCGCCAGCAGTCCAGGCCGCACAGATACGCAGTATTTT.